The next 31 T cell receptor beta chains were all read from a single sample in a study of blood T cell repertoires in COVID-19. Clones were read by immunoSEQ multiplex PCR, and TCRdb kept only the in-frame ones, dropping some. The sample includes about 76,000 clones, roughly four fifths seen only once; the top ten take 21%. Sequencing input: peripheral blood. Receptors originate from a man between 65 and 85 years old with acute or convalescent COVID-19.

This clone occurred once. For the CDR3, the DNA is TGTGCCAGCAGCGATGGGACAGGGGGTGGCTACACCTTC. Translated: CASSDGTGGGYTF. J is TRBJ1-2 and V is TRBV3-1 (or the pseudogene TRBV3-2); 11 nucleotides align to TRBD1. Trimming removed 5 bases from V and 7 bases from J; junction bases left unmatched: 3. Germline CDR1 and CDR2: LGHDT and YNNKEL (reference sequence). The CDR3 is made up of 13 amino acids.

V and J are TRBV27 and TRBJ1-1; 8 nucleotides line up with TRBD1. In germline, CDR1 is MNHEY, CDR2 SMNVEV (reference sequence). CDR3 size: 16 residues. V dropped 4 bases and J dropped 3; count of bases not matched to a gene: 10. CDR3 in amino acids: CASSSPRGRGDTEAFF. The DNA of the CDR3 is TGTGCCAGCAGTTCCCCCAGGGGGCGAGGGGACACTGAAGCTTTCTTT.

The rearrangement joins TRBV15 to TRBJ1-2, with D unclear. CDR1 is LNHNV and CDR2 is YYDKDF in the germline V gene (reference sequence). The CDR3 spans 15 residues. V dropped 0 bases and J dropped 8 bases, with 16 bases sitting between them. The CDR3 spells CATSREGSSPGGYTF. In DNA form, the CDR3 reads TGTGCCACCAGCAGAGAGGGGAGTTCACCGGGGGGCTACACCTTC.

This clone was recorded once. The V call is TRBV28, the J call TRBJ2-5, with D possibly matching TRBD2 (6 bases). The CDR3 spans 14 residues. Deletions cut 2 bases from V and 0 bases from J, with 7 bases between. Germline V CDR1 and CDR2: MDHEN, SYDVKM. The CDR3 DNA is TGTGCCAGCAGTTTAGGGGACTACCAAGAGACCCAGTACTTC. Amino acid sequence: CASSLGDYQETQYF.

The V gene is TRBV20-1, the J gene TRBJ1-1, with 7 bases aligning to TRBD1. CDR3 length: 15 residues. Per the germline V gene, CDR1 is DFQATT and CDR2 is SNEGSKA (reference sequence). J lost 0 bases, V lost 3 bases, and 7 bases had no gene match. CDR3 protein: CSASAGGTVNTEAFF. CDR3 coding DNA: TGCAGTGCTAGTGCCGGCGGGACAGTGAACACTGAAGCTTTCTTT.

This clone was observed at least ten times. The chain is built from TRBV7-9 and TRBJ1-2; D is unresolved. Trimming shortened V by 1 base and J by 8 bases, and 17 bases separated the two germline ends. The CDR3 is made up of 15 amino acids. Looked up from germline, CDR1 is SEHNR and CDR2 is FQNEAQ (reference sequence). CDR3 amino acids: CASSLGVSGDFGYTF. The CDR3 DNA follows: TGTGCCAGCAGCTTAGGGGTCAGCGGAGATTTCGGCTACACCTTC.

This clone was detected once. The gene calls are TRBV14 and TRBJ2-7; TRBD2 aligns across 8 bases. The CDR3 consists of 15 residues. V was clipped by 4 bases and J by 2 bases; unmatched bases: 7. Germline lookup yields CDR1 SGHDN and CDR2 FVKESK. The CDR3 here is CASSLGGRPPYEQYF. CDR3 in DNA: TGTGCCAGCAGCCTTGGCGGGAGGCCTCCCTACGAGCAGTACTTC.

The CDR3 spells CASSRTTGGENTEAFF. CDR3 in DNA: TGTGCCAGCAGCCGAACGACAGGGGGCGAGAACACTGAAGCTTTCTTT. J is TRBJ1-1 and V is TRBV7-9; 10 bases fit TRBD1. V dropped 5 bases and J dropped 1; count of bases not matched to a gene: 7. Germline lookup yields CDR1 SEHNR and CDR2 FQNEAQ (reference sequence). CDR3 length equals 16 residues.

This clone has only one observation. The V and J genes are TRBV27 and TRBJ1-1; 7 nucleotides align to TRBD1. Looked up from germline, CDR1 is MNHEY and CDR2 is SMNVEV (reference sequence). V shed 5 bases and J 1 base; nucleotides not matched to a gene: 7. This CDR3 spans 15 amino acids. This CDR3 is CASSPWTGANTEAFF. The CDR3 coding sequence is TGTGCCAGCAGTCCCTGGACAGGCGCGAACACTGAAGCTTTCTTT.

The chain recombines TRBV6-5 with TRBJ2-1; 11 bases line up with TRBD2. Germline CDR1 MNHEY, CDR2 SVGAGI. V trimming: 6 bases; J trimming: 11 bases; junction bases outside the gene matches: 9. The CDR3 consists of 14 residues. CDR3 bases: TGTGCCAGCAGCTTCGGGACTAGCGGAGCTCAGCAGTTCTTC. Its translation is CASSFGTSGAQQFF.

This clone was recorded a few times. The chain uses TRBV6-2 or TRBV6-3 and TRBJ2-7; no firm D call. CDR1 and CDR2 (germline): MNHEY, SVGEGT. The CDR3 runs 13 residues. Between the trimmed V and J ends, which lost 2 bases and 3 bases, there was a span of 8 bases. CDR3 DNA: TGTGCCAGCAGTTACAATCCCTACTACGAGCAGTACTTC. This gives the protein CASSYNPYYEQYF.

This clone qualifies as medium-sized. CDR3 DNA: TGTGCCAGTAGTTTACAGGGGAGTTTTAACGAGCAGTACTTC. Protein product: CASSLQGSFNEQYF. The V gene is TRBV19, the J gene TRBJ2-7; TRBD1 matches at 7 bases. V trimming: 5 bases; J trimming: 5 bases; junction bases outside the gene matches: 9. This CDR3 has 14 residues. Germline CDR1 LNHDA, CDR2 SQIVND (reference sequence).

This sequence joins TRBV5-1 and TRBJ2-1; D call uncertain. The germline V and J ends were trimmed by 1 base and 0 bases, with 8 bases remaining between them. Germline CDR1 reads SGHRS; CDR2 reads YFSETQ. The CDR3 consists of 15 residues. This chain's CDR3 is CASSLYSNSYNEQFF. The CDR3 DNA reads TGCGCCAGCAGCTTGTACAGTAACTCCTACAATGAGCAGTTCTTC.

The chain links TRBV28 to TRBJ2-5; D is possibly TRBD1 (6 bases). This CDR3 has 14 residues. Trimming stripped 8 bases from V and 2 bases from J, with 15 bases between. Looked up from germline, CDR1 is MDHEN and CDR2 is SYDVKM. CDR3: CASDSPGVQETQYF. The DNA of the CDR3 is TGTGCCAGCGACTCCCCAGGGGTACAAGAGACCCAGTACTTC. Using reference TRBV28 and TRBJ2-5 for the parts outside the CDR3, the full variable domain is DVKVTQSSRYLVKRTGEKVFLECVQDMDHENMFWYRQDPGLGLRLIYFSYDVKMKEKGDIPEGYSVSREKKERFSLILESASTNQTSMYLCASDSPGVQETQYFGPGTRLLVL.

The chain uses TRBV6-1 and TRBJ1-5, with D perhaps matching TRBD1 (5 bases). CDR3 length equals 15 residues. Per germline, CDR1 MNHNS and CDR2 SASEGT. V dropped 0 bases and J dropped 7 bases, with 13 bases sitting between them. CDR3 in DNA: TGTGCCAGCAGTGAAGCCGGGGGGTTTTTGCAGCCCCAGCATTTT. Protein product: CASSEAGGFLQPQHF.

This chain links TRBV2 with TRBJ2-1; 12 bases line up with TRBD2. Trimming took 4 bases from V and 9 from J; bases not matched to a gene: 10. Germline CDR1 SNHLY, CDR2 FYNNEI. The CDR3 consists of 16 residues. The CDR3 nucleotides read TGTGCCAGCAGTGCCCATCTAGCGGGAGGGATAGTTGAGCAGTTCTTC. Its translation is CASSAHLAGGIVEQFF.

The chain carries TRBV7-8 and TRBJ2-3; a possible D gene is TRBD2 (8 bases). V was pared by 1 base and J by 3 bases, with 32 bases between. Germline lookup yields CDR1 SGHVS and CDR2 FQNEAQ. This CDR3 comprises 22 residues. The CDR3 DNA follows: TGTGCCAGCAGCTTAGTGGTATCGGCGGGAGGACAATTACAGGGGCCAACAGATACGCAGTATTTT. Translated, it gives CASSLVVSAGGQLQGPTDTQYF.

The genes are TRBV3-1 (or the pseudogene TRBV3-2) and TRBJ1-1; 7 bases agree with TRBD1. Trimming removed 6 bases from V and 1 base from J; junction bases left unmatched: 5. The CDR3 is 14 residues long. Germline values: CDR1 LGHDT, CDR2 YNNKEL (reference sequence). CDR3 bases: TGTGCCAGCAGTTCGGACAGGTCGAACACTGAAGCTTTCTTT. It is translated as CASSSDRSNTEAFF.

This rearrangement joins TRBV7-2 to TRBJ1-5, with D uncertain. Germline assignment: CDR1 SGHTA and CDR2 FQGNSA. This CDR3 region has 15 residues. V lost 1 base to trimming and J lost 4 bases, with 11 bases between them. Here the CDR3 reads CASSLGGLPNQPQHF. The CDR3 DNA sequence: TGTGCCAGCAGCTTAGGAGGACTCCCGAATCAGCCCCAGCATTTT.

For the CDR3, the DNA is TGTGCCAGCAGCGCCGGACAGACTTTTAATGAAAAACTGTTTTTT. It yields the protein CASSAGQTFNEKLFF. This sequence joins TRBV9 and TRBJ1-4; possibly TRBD1 for D (6 bases). Trimming cost V 3 bases and J 4 bases, with 13 bases left between them. CDR3 size: 15 residues. Germline V gives CDR1 SGDLS, CDR2 YYNGEE.

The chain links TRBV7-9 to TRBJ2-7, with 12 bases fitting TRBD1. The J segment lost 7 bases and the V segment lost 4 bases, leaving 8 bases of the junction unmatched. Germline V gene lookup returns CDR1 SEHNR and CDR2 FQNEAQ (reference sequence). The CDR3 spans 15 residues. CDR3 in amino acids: CASSSGGQGAEEQYF. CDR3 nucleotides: TGTGCCAGCAGCTCAGGGGGACAGGGGGCGGAGGAGCAGTACTTC.

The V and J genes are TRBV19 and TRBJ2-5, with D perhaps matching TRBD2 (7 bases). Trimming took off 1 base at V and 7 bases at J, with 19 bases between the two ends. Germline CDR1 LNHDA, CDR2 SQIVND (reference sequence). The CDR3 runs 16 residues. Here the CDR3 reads CASSIGGGGLSGTQYF. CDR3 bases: TGTGCCAGTAGTATAGGGGGAGGGGGTCTATCCGGGACCCAGTACTTC.

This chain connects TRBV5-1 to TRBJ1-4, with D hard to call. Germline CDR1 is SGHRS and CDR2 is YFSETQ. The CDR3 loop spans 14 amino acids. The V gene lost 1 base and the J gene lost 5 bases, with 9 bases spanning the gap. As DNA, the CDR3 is TGCGCCAGCAGCTTGAATCTCAGGAATGAAAAACTGTTTTTT. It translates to CASSLNLRNEKLFF.

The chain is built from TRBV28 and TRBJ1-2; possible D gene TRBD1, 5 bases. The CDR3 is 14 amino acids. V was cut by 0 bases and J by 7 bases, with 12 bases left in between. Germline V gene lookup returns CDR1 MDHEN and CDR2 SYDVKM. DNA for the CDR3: TGTGCCAGCAGTTTATGGGGGGGATCGGCTGGCTACACCTTC. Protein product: CASSLWGGSAGYTF.

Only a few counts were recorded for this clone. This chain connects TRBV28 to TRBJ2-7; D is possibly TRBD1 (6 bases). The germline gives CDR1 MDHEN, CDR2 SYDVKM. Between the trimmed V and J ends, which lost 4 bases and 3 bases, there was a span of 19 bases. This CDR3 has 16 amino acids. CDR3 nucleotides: TGTGCCAGCAGTTCCCAGGGGATGCGTTTCGTCTACGAGCAGTACTTC. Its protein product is CASSSQGMRFVYEQYF.

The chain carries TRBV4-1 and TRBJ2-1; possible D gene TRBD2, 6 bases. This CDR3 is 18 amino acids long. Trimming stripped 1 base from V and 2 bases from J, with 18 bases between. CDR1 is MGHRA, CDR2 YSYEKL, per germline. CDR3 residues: CASSQVPVRGGAYNEQFF. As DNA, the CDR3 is TGCGCCAGCAGCCAAGTCCCCGTTAGGGGCGGGGCCTACAATGAGCAGTTCTTC.

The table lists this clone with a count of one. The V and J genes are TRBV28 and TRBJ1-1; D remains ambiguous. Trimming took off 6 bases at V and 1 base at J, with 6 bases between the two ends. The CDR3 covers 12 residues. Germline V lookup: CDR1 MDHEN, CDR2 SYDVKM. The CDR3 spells CASSYENTEAFF. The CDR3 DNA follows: TGTGCCAGCAGCTACGAGAACACTGAAGCTTTCTTT.

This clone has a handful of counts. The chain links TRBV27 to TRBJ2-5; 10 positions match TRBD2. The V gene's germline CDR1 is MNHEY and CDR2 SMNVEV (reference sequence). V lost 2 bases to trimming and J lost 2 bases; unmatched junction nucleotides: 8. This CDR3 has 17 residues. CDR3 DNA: TGTGCCAGCAGTTTACTTCTTCTAGCGGGAGATCAAGAGACCCAGTACTTC. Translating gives CASSLLLLAGDQETQYF.

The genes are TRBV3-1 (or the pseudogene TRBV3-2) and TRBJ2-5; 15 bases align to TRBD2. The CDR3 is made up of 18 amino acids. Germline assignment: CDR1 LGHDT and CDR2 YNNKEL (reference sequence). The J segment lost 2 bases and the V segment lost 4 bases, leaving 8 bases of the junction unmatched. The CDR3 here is CASSLGLAGGPGQETQYF. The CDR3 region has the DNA TGTGCCAGCAGCCTTGGACTAGCGGGAGGGCCGGGGCAAGAGACCCAGTACTTC.

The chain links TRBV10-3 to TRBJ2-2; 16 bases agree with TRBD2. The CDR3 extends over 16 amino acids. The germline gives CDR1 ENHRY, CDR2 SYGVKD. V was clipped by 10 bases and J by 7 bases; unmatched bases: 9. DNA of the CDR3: TGTGCCACCAAGGGGACTAGCGGGAGGGCCGGCGGGGAGCTGTTTTTT. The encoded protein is CATKGTSGRAGGELFF.

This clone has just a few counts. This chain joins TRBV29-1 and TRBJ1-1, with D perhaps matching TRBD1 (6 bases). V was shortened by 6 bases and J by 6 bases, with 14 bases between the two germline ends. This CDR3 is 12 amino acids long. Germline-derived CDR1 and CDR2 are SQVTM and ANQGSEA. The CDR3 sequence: CSVGGGRPEAFF. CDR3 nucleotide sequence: TGCAGCGTGGGCGGGGGGCGTCCTGAAGCTTTCTTT.